This TCR beta chain was sequenced in a study of lung T cells in sarcoidosis with Löfgren's syndrome. Whole-study context: Analyses focused on Löfgren's syndrome patients. Regarding the study as a whole: Versus controls, Löfgren's syndrome patients reportedly showed TRAV12-1 and TRBV2 as most expanded. Sarcoidosis antigen recognition was only suggested, antigen unidentified. Multiple Löfgren's syndrome patients reportedly shared TRAV12-1 and TRBV2 CDR3 motifs.

At least ten counts were recorded for this clonotype. The antigen is not known. The CDR3 is 14 amino acids. Germline values: CDR1 MGHDK, CDR2 SYGVNS. The germline V and J ends were trimmed by 8 bases and 1 base, with 14 bases remaining between them. TCRdb independently ran MiXCR on the reads; one entry per CDR3 protein. The sample records some 8,000 distinct CDR3 sequences, roughly 21% being singletons. The sequence was collected from a human donor with sarcoidosis (Löfgren's syndrome or another form), or a control subject (not recorded which). Sequencing was performed on CD4+ T cells from bronchoalveolar lavage fluid. The chain employs TRBV25-1 and TRBJ1-1, with TRBD1 as a possible D gene (6 bases). The DNA of the CDR3 is TGTGCCAGCGTATCGGGACAAAAGAACACTGAAGCTTTCTTT. Its protein is CASVSGQKNTEAFF.